The clone carrying this T cell receptor (beta chain) came up a few times. The antigen is not known. Each sample had at least 6 million PBMCs isolated. The sample is drawn from a study of blood T cells in healthy people across ages. Study-level findings and limits: Across the age range, TCR beta diversity per million T cells fell in a roughly linear way.

V lost 0 bases, J lost 1 base, and 9 bases lay in between. There are 15 residues in the CDR3. Germline lookup yields CDR1 MGHRA and CDR2 YSYEKL. With a J-beta primer mix and a sample-barcoded 5' primer, a second PCR ran about 6 to 11 cycles. TCRdb called the 5' RACE reads again in MiXCR, with one record for every CDR3 protein. The sample has about 1.1 million distinct CDR3 sequences, around two fifths seen once. The source is a man younger than 30 in good health. The sequencing sample was made of blood. The V call is TRBV4-1, the J call TRBJ1-2; TRBD1 is a possible D gene (6 bases). CDR3 amino acids: CASSQEGRGNYGYTF. The CDR3 DNA is TGCGCCAGCAGCCAAGAGGGCAGGGGTAACTATGGCTACACCTTC.